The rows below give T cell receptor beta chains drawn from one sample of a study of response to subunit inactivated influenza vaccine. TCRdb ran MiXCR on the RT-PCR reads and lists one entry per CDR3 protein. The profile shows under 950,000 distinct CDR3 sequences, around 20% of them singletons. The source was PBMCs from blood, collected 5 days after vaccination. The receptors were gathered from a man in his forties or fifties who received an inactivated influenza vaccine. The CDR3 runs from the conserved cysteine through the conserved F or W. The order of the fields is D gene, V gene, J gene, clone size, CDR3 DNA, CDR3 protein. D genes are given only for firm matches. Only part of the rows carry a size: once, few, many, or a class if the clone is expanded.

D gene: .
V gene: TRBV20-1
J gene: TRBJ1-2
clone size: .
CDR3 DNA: TGCAGTGCTACCGGGACTTTTGGCTACACCTTC
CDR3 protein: CSATGTFGYTF

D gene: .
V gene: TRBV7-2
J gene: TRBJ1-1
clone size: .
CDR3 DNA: TGTGCCAGCAGCTTAGCCCCGGGGGGAATGAACACTGAAGCTTTCTTT
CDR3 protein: CASSLAPGGMNTEAFF

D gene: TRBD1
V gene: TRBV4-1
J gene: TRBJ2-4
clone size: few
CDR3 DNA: TGCGCCAGCAGCCACCCTCCGGACAGGCAGAACGACATTCAGTACTTC
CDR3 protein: CASSHPPDRQNDIQYF

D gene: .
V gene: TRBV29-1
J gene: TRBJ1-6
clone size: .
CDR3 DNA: TGCAGCGTCGCTAACGGATCCTATAATTCACCCCTCCACTTT
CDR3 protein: CSVANGSYNSPLHF

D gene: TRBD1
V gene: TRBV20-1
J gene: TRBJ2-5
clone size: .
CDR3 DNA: TGCAGTGCTAGAGATCAAGGAAGGACAGGGAGTACGGAGACCCAGTACTTC
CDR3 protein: CSARDQGRTGSTETQYF

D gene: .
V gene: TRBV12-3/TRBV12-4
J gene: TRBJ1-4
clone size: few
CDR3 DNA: TGTGCCAGCAGTCTTCGCCAGGGGTCTGCAACTAATGAAAAACTGTTTTTT
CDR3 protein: CASSLRQGSATNEKLFF

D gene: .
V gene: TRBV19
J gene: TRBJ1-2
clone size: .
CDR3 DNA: TGTGCCAGTAGTACTTTTGGACAGCTCTCCTATGGCTACACCTTC
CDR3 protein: CASSTFGQLSYGYTF

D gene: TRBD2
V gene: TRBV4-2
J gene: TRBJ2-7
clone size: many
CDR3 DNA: TGTGCCAGCAGCCAAGTAGGCGGGACTAGGCCCTACGAGCAGTACTTC
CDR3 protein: CASSQVGGTRPYEQYF

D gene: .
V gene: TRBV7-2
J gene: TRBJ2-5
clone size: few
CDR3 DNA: TGTGCCAGCAGCTTAGCGCTAATGGTAGAGGACCAGTACTTC
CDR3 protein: CASSLALMVEDQYF

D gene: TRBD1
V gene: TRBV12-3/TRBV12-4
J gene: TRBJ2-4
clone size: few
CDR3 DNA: TGTGCCAGCAGTACAACAGGGGTAGGAAACATTCAGTACTTC
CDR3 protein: CASSTTGVGNIQYF

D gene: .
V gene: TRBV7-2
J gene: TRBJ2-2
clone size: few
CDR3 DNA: TGTGCCAGCAGCTTAGGCAGGGCGACGGACGGGGAGCTGTTTTTT
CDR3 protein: CASSLGRATDGELFF

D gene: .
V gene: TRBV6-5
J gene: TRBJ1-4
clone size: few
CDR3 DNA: TGTGCCAGCAGTTATACGGCCTCTGCAACTAATGAAAAACTGTTTTTT
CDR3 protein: CASSYTASATNEKLFF

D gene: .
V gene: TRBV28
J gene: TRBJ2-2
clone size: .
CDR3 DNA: TGTGCCAGCAGTTTTGCGGGACCGTCGGTCTCCGGGGAGCTGTTTTTT
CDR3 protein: CASSFAGPSVSGELFF

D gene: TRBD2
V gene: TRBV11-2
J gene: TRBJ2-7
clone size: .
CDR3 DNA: TGTGCCAGCAGCCCAAGGGGAGGGACCGGACAGTACTTC
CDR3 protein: CASSPRGGTGQYF

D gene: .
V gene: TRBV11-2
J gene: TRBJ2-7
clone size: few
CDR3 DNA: TGTGCCAGCAGCGGATTCCAGGGGGGACAAGCCCACTACGAGCAGTACTTC
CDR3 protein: CASSGFQGGQAHYEQYF

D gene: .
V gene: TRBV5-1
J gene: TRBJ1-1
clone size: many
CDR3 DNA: TGTGCCAGCAGCTCAGCGGCGAACACTGAAGCTTTCTTT
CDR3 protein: CASSSAANTEAFF

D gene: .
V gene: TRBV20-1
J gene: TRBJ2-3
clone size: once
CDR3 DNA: TGCAGTGCTAGAGACCTGACTAGGGGGTACACAGATACGCAGTATTTT
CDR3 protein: CSARDLTRGYTDTQYF

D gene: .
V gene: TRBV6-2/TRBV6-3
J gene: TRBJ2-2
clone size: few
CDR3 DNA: TGTGCCAGCAGTTACGGGGCAGGGATGAACACCGGGGAGCTGTTTTTT
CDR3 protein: CASSYGAGMNTGELFF

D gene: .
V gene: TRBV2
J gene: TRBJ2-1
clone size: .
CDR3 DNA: TGTGCCATCAAAGGACTCCGGCCCTACAATGAGCAGTTCTTC
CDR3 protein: CAIKGLRPYNEQFF

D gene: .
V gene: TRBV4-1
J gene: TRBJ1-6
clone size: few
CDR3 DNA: TGCGCCAGCAGAAACCCCGGGACACTCTATTCACCCCTCCACTTT
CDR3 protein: CASRNPGTLYSPLHF

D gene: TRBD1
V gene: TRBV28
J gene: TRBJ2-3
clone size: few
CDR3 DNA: TGTGCCAGCAGTCCAAAGACAGGGATCCCTCCAGATACGCAGTATTTT
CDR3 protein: CASSPKTGIPPDTQYF

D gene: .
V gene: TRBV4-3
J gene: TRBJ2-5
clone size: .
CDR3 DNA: TGCGCCAGCAGCCCCCTAGCCCTGGGGTACCAAGAGACCCAGTACTTC
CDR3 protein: CASSPLALGYQETQYF

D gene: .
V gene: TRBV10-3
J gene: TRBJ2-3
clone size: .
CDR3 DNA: TGTGCCATGTCACCGGGAGGCACAGATACGCAGTATTTT
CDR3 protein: CAMSPGGTDTQYF

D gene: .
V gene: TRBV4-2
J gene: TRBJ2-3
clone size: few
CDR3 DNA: TGTGCCAGCAGCAAGAGGGGGGCCGGCACAGATACGCAGTATTTT
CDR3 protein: CASSKRGAGTDTQYF